Sequencing of this T cell receptor (beta chain) was carried out in a study of T cells after yellow fever vaccination. TCRdb re-called the 5' RACE reads with MiXCR, one entry per CDR3 protein. Here the sample spans roughly 49,000 distinct CDR3 sequences, around 7% being singletons. The sample holds many counts of this clonotype. Germline-derived CDR1 and CDR2 are MDHEN and SYDVKM. The CDR3 consists of 13 residues. The V end lost 8 bases, the J end lost 2 bases, and 13 bases lay between the germline ends. The source of this sequence is a man between 18 and 29 years old who received the YFV17D yellow fever vaccine. The chain joins TRBV28 to TRBJ2-7; weak D call: TRBD2 (6 bases). Sequences were derived from CD8+ T cells sorted from PBMCs, sampled more than 14 days after the first yellow fever vaccination. The DNA of the CDR3 is TGTGCCAGCGGTGCGGGGCCTGCCTACGAGCAGTACGTC. It encodes CASGAGPAYEQYV.